This is a list of T cell receptor beta chains from one sample in a study of blood T cell repertoires in COVID-19. TCRdb's table, derived via immunoSEQ multiplex PCR, lists solely in-frame clones and lacks some. The sample includes around 200,000 clones, more than 75% seen only once; the top ten take approximately 6%. Input material: peripheral blood. All receptors come from a woman between 40 and 50 years old with COVID-19, enrolled during active disease. Both conserved end residues are part of each CDR3. The D gene is left open where the match is weak. Size values are once, few and many counts, or a class for expanded clones, and some rows have none.

d_call	j_call	v_call	clone_size	cdr3_aa	cdr3_nt
TRBD1	TRBJ1-1	TRBV4-2	NA	CASSFTGDRVGTEAFF	TGTGCCAGCAGCTTTACTGGGGACAGGGTCGGAACTGAAGCTTTCTTT
TRBD2	TRBJ2-7	TRBV7-9	NA	CASSLGEGSYEQYF	TGTGCCAGCAGCTTAGGGGAGGGATCCTACGAGCAGTACTTC
NA	TRBJ1-6	TRBV2	many	CASSPTGLANSPLHF	TGTGCCAGCAGTCCCACAGGTTTGGCAAATTCACCCCTCCACTTT
NA	TRBJ2-3	TRBV21-1	NA	CASSKAPSKGRDTDTQYF	TGTGCCAGCAGCAAAGCCCCCTCCAAGGGCAGGGACACAGATACGCAGTATTTT
NA	TRBJ2-5	TRBV2	NA	CASSPRGLGETQYF	TGTGCCAGCAGTCCAAGGGGTCTCGGAGAGACCCAGTACTTC
NA	TRBJ1-2	TRBV5-4	NA	CASSPRGSRGLVGYTF	TGTGCCAGCAGCCCCCGGGGCTCGAGGGGACTAGTTGGCTACACCTTC
NA	TRBJ1-1	TRBV6-4	NA	CASSYTENTEAFF	TGTGCCAGCAGTTATACAGAGAACACTGAAGCTTTCTTT
NA	TRBJ1-5	TRBV7-9	NA	CAVTGRGDQPQHF	TGTGCCGTTACCGGGAGGGGAGATCAGCCCCAGCATTTT
TRBD1	TRBJ2-6	TRBV9	NA	CASTPGTGKGVLSGANVLTF	TGTGCCAGCACCCCCGGGACAGGGAAGGGCGTTTTGTCTGGGGCCAACGTCCTGACTTTC
NA	TRBJ1-5	TRBV5-3	NA	CARSLDREGEPQHF	TGTGCCAGAAGCTTGGACAGGGAGGGGGAGCCCCAGCATTTT
TRBD2	TRBJ2-3	TRBV19	NA	CASSRAGVEDTQYF	TGTGCCAGTAGTCGAGCGGGAGTTGAAGATACGCAGTATTTT
NA	TRBJ1-6	TRBV9	NA	CASSVGSTGDSPLHF	TGTGCCAGCAGCGTAGGTTCGACGGGGGATTCACCCCTCCACTTT
NA	TRBJ1-1	TRBV27	once	CASTPQFPVYTEAFF	TGTGCCAGCACCCCCCAATTTCCGGTATACACTGAAGCTTTCTTT
NA	TRBJ1-1	TRBV11-2	NA	CASSSPVGGLNTEAFF	TGTGCCAGCAGCTCCCCGGTGGGGGGGCTGAACACTGAAGCTTTCTTT
TRBD1	TRBJ1-1	TRBV7-9	few	CASSQGDGNTEAFF	TGTGCCAGCAGTCAGGGGGATGGAAACACTGAAGCTTTCTTT
TRBD2	TRBJ2-1	TRBV27	NA	CASSLYQVAGVLYNEQFF	TGTGCCAGCAGTTTATACCAGGTAGCGGGAGTACTGTACAATGAGCAGTTCTTC
NA	TRBJ1-5	TRBV10-1	NA	CASSDVQGLNGPQHF	TGCGCCAGCAGTGACGTTCAGGGCCTCAATGGTCCCCAGCATTTT
TRBD2	TRBJ2-1	TRBV7-2	NA	CASSSTGTNYNEQFF	TGTGCCAGCAGCTCTACCGGGACTAACTACAATGAGCAGTTCTTC
NA	TRBJ2-1	TRBV25-1	NA	CASSGGGSVEQFF	TGTGCCAGCAGTGGGGGGGGCTCGGTTGAGCAGTTCTTC
NA	TRBJ1-1	TRBV21-1	NA	CASSKYLSGDRELGNTEAFF	TGTGCCAGCAGCAAATATTTGTCGGGGGACAGGGAGCTGGGGAACACTGAAGCTTTCTTT
TRBD2	TRBJ2-5	TRBV10-3	once	CAIGLAGSQETQYF	TGTGCCATCGGACTAGCGGGGAGCCAAGAGACCCAGTACTTC
TRBD1	TRBJ1-2	TRBV3-1/TRBV3-2	NA	CASSPRTGVYGYTF	TGTGCCAGCAGCCCTCGGACAGGGGTCTATGGCTACACCTTC
NA	TRBJ1-2	TRBV7-9	NA	CASSLETAGGYTF	TGTGCCAGCAGCTTAGAGACAGCTGGGGGCTACACCTTC
NA	TRBJ2-3	TRBV24-1	NA	CATSDRDDNADTQYF	TGTGCCACCAGTGATCGCGATGATAACGCAGATACGCAGTATTTT
TRBD2	TRBJ2-5	TRBV25-1	NA	CASSEFGGLGETQYF	TGTGCCAGCAGTGAATTTGGAGGACTAGGAGAGACCCAGTACTTC
NA	TRBJ1-1	TRBV5-4	NA	CASSLQGVNTEAFF	TGTGCCAGCAGCTTGCAAGGGGTGAACACTGAAGCTTTCTTT
NA	TRBJ1-2	TRBV9	once	CASSTYGQPNYGYTF	TGTGCCAGCAGCACTTATGGACAGCCGAACTATGGCTACACCTTC
TRBD1	TRBJ1-5	TRBV7-2	NA	CASSLGQGAFSNQPQHF	TGTGCCAGCAGCTTAGGACAGGGGGCCTTCAGCAATCAGCCCCAGCATTTT
TRBD2	TRBJ2-3	TRBV29-1	few	CSVDGPSGGPDTQYF	TGCAGCGTTGATGGCCCTAGCGGGGGTCCAGATACGCAGTATTTT
TRBD2	TRBJ2-3	TRBV27	NA	CASSLSAILAGRKDTQYF	TGTGCCAGCAGTTTATCGGCTATACTAGCGGGTAGGAAAGATACGCAGTATTTT
NA	TRBJ2-7	TRBV2	many	CASRPGSSAYEQYF	TGTGCCAGCAGACCTGGGAGTTCCGCATACGAGCAGTACTTC
NA	TRBJ2-2	TRBV6-4	NA	CASRTLANTGELFF	TGTGCCAGCAGAACCCTAGCGAACACCGGGGAGCTGTTTTTT
NA	TRBJ2-7	TRBV7-9	NA	CASSLQGQGLYEQYF	TGTGCCAGCAGCTTACAAGGGCAGGGCCTCTACGAGCAGTACTTC
NA	TRBJ2-1	TRBV11-2	NA	CASSLGLSNEQFF	TGTGCCAGCAGCTTAGGACTGTCCAATGAGCAGTTCTTC
NA	TRBJ1-2	TRBV19	NA	CASSITVYGYTF	TGTGCCAGTAGTATTACGGTTTATGGCTACACCTTC
NA	TRBJ1-2	TRBV29-1	NA	CSHLDESVGYTF	TGCAGCCACTTAGATGAAAGTGTTGGCTACACCTTC
TRBD2	TRBJ2-7	TRBV7-2	few	CASSLDASGGAYEQYF	TGTGCCAGCAGCTTAGACGCTAGCGGGGGGGCCTACGAGCAGTACTTC
TRBD1	TRBJ1-2	TRBV5-4	NA	CASSLVQGANYGYTF	TGTGCCAGCAGCTTGGTTCAGGGGGCCAACTATGGCTACACCTTC
NA	TRBJ2-6	TRBV2	NA	CASRGQANVLTF	TGTGCCAGCAGGGGACAGGCCAACGTCCTGACTTTC
TRBD1	TRBJ2-7	TRBV9	once	CASSVAAGGFNEQYF	TGTGCCAGCAGCGTAGCCGCAGGGGGCTTTAACGAGCAGTACTTC
NA	TRBJ2-4	TRBV29-1	NA	CSVVASWVSENIQYF	TGCAGCGTTGTAGCTAGCTGGGTTTCGGAAAACATTCAGTACTTC
TRBD2	TRBJ2-3	TRBV24-1	once	CATSDRTSGGADTQYF	TGTGCCACCAGTGACCGGACTAGCGGAGGGGCGGATACGCAGTATTTT
NA	TRBJ2-4	TRBV2	NA	CASTMALGTIQYF	TGTGCCAGCACCATGGCCCTTGGTACCATTCAGTACTTC
TRBD2	TRBJ2-7	TRBV10-3	NA	CAIKTSGGADYEQYF	TGTGCCATCAAAACTAGCGGGGGGGCCGACTACGAGCAGTACTTC
TRBD1	TRBJ2-1	TRBV19	NA	CASTPGDRGGQFF	TGTGCCAGTACCCCCGGGGACAGGGGAGGGCAGTTCTTC
NA	TRBJ1-2	TRBV30	NA	CAWRAGPGGGYTF	TGTGCCTGGAGGGCAGGGCCGGGGGGTGGCTACACCTTC
NA	TRBJ2-3	TRBV5-4	NA	CASSLGFGGGTDTQYF	TGTGCCAGCAGCTTGGGGTTCGGCGGGGGCACAGATACGCAGTATTTT
NA	TRBJ1-2	TRBV5-1	NA	CASALQGLGYGYTF	TGCGCCAGCGCACTACAGGGATTGGGCTATGGCTACACCTTC
TRBD2	TRBJ2-2	TRBV4-2	NA	CASSQTSGGESIGELFF	TGTGCCAGCAGCCAGACTAGCGGGGGGGAGAGTATCGGGGAGCTGTTTTTT
NA	TRBJ2-2	TRBV18	NA	CASSPRQGYTGELFF	TGTGCCAGCTCACCGAGGCAGGGGTACACCGGGGAGCTGTTTTTT
TRBD1	TRBJ1-2	TRBV5-1	once	CASSGTGPYGYTF	TGCGCCAGCAGTGGGACAGGGCCCTATGGCTACACCTTC
TRBD1	TRBJ1-1	TRBV25-1	NA	CASSPRQGAEAFF	TGTGCCAGCAGTCCTAGACAGGGGGCTGAAGCTTTCTTT
NA	TRBJ1-1	TRBV29-1	NA	CSVATVLNTEAFF	TGCAGCGTTGCCACAGTCTTGAACACTGAAGCTTTCTTT
NA	TRBJ1-6	TRBV11-1	NA	CASSPQQGSPLHF	TGTGCCAGCAGCCCACAACAGGGTTCACCCCTCCACTTT